This T cell receptor beta chain was captured in a study of post-analysis software for immune sequencing data. Study observations and caveats: Four or five TRBV segments, including TRBV5-6, TRBV5-1 and TRBV20-1, were more frequent in patients than controls.

Unique-molecular-identifier-tagged TCR beta cDNA libraries were used. TCRdb re-derived calls from the PCR reads in MiXCR, one entry per CDR3 protein. The sample contains a few hundred thousand distinct CDR3 sequences, roughly 30% of which appear only once. This clonotype was counted between two and nine times. Its antigen is undetermined. The V gene's germline CDR1 is SQVTM and CDR2 ANQGSEA. V gave up 0 bases and J gave up 2 bases, with 7 bases separating them. The length of the CDR3 is 13 residues. The sequence derives from a girl between 10 and 17 years old with multiple sclerosis. The genes are TRBV29-1 and TRBJ1-2; D may be TRBD1 (5 bases). The specimen sequenced was blood. The chain's CDR3 is CSVEEQANYGYTF. The CDR3 DNA reads as TGCAGCGTTGAAGAACAGGCCAACTATGGCTACACCTTC.